These T cell receptor beta chains were read from a single sample in a study of T-cell memory formation after mild COVID-19. TCRdb itself ran the 5' RACE reads through MiXCR, one entry per CDR3 protein. Among approximately 150,000 distinct CDR3 sequences listed, less than 20% were seen once. The sample taken for sequencing was PBMCs or a T cell subset sorted from them (not recorded which). Receptors originate from an adult woman who had mild COVID-19 (a few samples of this study predate the infection). Cell type and time point are not known. CDR3s include the opening cysteine and the closing phenylalanine or tryptophan. D genes are given only for firm matches. The size field is filled for only some rows; it gives once, few, many or a size class.

clone size,V gene,D gene,CDR3 length,J gene,CDR3 DNA,CDR3 protein
many,TRBV29-1,NA,11,TRBJ2-7,TGCAGCGTTGTACGGGCGTACGAGCAGTACTTC,CSVVRAYEQYF
few,TRBV2,NA,10,TRBJ1-2,TGTGCCAGCACGGCCGGCGGCTACACCTTC,CASTAGGYTF
few,TRBV29-1,NA,14,TRBJ2-4,TGCAGCGTTGCCCTTAGCGTTTCCAAAAACATTCAGTACTTC,CSVALSVSKNIQYF
few,TRBV7-2,NA,16,TRBJ2-7,TGTGCCAGCAGCTTAGCGCAGGGCTTACTGGCGGGGGAGCAGTACTTC,CASSLAQGLLAGEQYF
few,TRBV7-2,TRBD2,18,TRBJ2-1,TGTGCCAGCAGCCGGGGACTAGCGGGAGTCGTGGTCTACAATGAGCAGTTCTTC,CASSRGLAGVVVYNEQFF
few,TRBV20-1,TRBD2,14,TRBJ2-5,TGCAGTGCTCCTAGCGGGGGGAATCAAGAGACCCAGTACTTC,CSAPSGGNQETQYF
NA,TRBV7-2,TRBD2,15,TRBJ2-3,TGTGCCAGCTGTCCCGGCGGGAGGGATCGGGATACGCAGTATTTT,CASCPGGRDRDTQYF
few,TRBV6-5,NA,15,TRBJ2-5,TGTGCCAGCAGTTACCGGGGGATCTTCCAAGAGACCCAGTACTTC,CASSYRGIFQETQYF
NA,TRBV12-3/TRBV12-4,TRBD2,14,TRBJ2-1,TGTGCCAGCAGCAAACTAGCGGGACCCAATGAGCAGTTCTTC,CASSKLAGPNEQFF
NA,TRBV12-3/TRBV12-4,TRBD2,18,TRBJ2-5,TGTGCCAGCAGTTTATCATGGGAGACTAGCGGGGGGCAAGAGACCCAGTACTTC,CASSLSWETSGGQETQYF
few,TRBV29-1,NA,14,TRBJ2-5,TGCAGCGTTGAAGAATGGTCTAGCGAGGAGACCCAGTACTTC,CSVEEWSSEETQYF
few,TRBV12-3/TRBV12-4,TRBD1,15,TRBJ1-5,TGTGCCAGCAGTTTATTGGACAGGGCCGGTCAGCCCCAGCATTTT,CASSLLDRAGQPQHF
NA,TRBV4-1,NA,15,TRBJ2-7,TGCGCCAGCAGCCGGGGTAGACAGGGAGGGTACGAGCAGTACTTC,CASSRGRQGGYEQYF
NA,TRBV20-1,TRBD1,12,TRBJ1-1,TGCAGTGCTGGGACAGGTGGGACTGAAGCTTTCTTT,CSAGTGGTEAFF
few,TRBV18,NA,17,TRBJ1-5,TGTGCCAGCTCACCGGGAGGTTTGACCCTACTCAAAGGGCCCCAGCATTTT,CASSPGGLTLLKGPQHF
NA,TRBV20-1,TRBD1,14,TRBJ1-1,TGCAGTGCTAAAAAACAGGGGGTCGACACTGAAGCTTTCTTT,CSAKKQGVDTEAFF
NA,TRBV11-3,NA,14,TRBJ2-1,TGTGCCAGCAGCTTAGAGGAGGGCTACAATGAGCAGTTCTTC,CASSLEEGYNEQFF
few,TRBV19,NA,12,TRBJ2-1,TGTGCCAGTAGTATAGGGTATGGTGAGCAGTTCTTC,CASSIGYGEQFF
NA,TRBV4-1,NA,16,TRBJ1-1,TGCGCCAGCAGCCAAGACTTCAGACGGTTGAACACTGAAGCTTTCTTT,CASSQDFRRLNTEAFF
few,TRBV12-3/TRBV12-4,NA,14,TRBJ2-7,TGTGCCAGCAGGGAAGCGAGCAGCTCCTTCGAGCAGTACTTC,CASREASSSFEQYF
NA,TRBV5-1,TRBD1,17,TRBJ1-2,TGCGCCAGCAGCTTGGCCTCGGGGACAGGGATGAACTATGGCTACACCTTC,CASSLASGTGMNYGYTF
few,TRBV7-2,TRBD2,14,TRBJ2-7,TGTGCCAGCAGGGAAGCGGGAGGGTCCTACGAGCAGTACTTC,CASREAGGSYEQYF
NA,TRBV12-3/TRBV12-4,NA,13,TRBJ1-3,TGTGCCAGCAGGCGTACCTCTGGAAACACCATATATTTT,CASRRTSGNTIYF
NA,TRBV6-5,NA,12,TRBJ2-7,TGTGCCAGCAGTTCCTGGGCCTACGAGCAGTACTTC,CASSSWAYEQYF
NA,TRBV25-1,NA,16,TRBJ2-7,TGTGCCAGCAGTGACATAAGTGCGGCGAGCTCCTACGAGCAGTACTTC,CASSDISAASSYEQYF
few,TRBV12-3/TRBV12-4,TRBD2,16,TRBJ2-4,TGTGCCAGCACCCAGGGAGGGATTCTAGCCAAAAACATTCAGTACTTC,CASTQGGILAKNIQYF
NA,TRBV20-1,NA,15,TRBJ1-5,TGCAGTGTTAGAGTGGGGCCATATAGCAATCAGCCCCAGCATTTT,CSVRVGPYSNQPQHF
NA,TRBV5-1,NA,15,TRBJ2-2,TGCGCCAGCAGCTGGGTTGACAGTTACACCGGGGAGCTGTTTTTT,CASSWVDSYTGELFF
many,TRBV5-1,TRBD2,16,TRBJ2-3,TGCGCCAGCAGACTCCAAGGAGCGGGAAGCACAGATACGCAGTATTTT,CASRLQGAGSTDTQYF
NA,TRBV29-1,NA,13,TRBJ2-3,TGCAGCGTGCAGACGTGGGGCACAGATACGCAGTATTTT,CSVQTWGTDTQYF
NA,TRBV3-1,NA,13,TRBJ1-2,TGTGCCAGCAGCCAAGAGGGAGGTCGGGGCTACACCTTC,CASSQEGGRGYTF
once,TRBV7-8,NA,12,TRBJ2-7,TGTGCCAGCAGCTTAGGACAGTACGAGCAGTACTTC,CASSLGQYEQYF
NA,TRBV18,NA,15,TRBJ1-1,TGTGCCAGCTCACCTTCCACAGGGAAGAACACTGAAGCTTTCTTT,CASSPSTGKNTEAFF
NA,TRBV5-1,NA,15,TRBJ2-2,TGCGCCAGCAGCTTGGTGCCAGGGAACACCGGGGAGCTGTTTTTT,CASSLVPGNTGELFF
NA,TRBV5-1,NA,14,TRBJ1-2,TGCGCCAGCGGCCGAGGCCATCTTGCTTATGGCTACACCTTC,CASGRGHLAYGYTF
NA,TRBV25-1,TRBD1,16,TRBJ1-2,TGTGCCAGCAGTGACCACCGGACAGGGGATATATATGGCTACACCTTC,CASSDHRTGDIYGYTF
few,TRBV12-3/TRBV12-4,NA,15,TRBJ1-1,TGTGCCAGCAGTCTCGACAGCATGGTGAACACTGAAGCTTTCTTT,CASSLDSMVNTEAFF
NA,TRBV7-2,NA,14,TRBJ2-3,TGTGCCAGCAGCTTAGGAGGGAACACAGATACGCAGTATTTT,CASSLGGNTDTQYF
NA,TRBV18,TRBD1,18,TRBJ1-2,TGTGCCAGCTCCCCCAGCCGACAGGGGGTCGAAAGTAACTATGGCTACACCTTC,CASSPSRQGVESNYGYTF
NA,TRBV12-3/TRBV12-4,TRBD1,14,TRBJ1-5,TGTGCCAGCAGTTTCAGACAGGGGAATCAGCCCCAGCATTTT,CASSFRQGNQPQHF
NA,TRBV29-1,NA,10,TRBJ2-5,TGCAGCGTTAGACAAGAGACCCAGTACTTC,CSVRQETQYF
many,TRBV5-1,NA,14,TRBJ2-5,TGCGCCAGCAGCTTGGGGGCAGTTAGTTCTACCCAGTACTTC,CASSLGAVSSTQYF
few,TRBV24-1,NA,14,TRBJ1-6,TGTGCCACCAGAGGTCCGGGCGCGAATTCACCCCTCCACTTT,CATRGPGANSPLHF
few,TRBV5-1,TRBD1,13,TRBJ2-7,TGCGCCAGCACCGGGACAGGTTTCAACGAGCAGTACTTC,CASTGTGFNEQYF
few,TRBV10-2,NA,15,TRBJ2-5,TGCGCCAGCAGTGAAAGACACCCCCCAGGAGGGACCCAGTACTTC,CASSERHPPGGTQYF